The T cell receptor beta chain described here comes from a study of blood T cell repertoires in COVID-19. Trimming stripped 3 bases from V and 5 bases from J, with 15 bases between. In germline, CDR1 is SGDLS, CDR2 YYNGEE. This CDR3 comprises 16 residues. Assay used: immunoSEQ multiplex PCR; TCRdb lists only in-frame clones, some missing. The data hold 470,000 or so clones, with roughly 90% observed a single time. V gene TRBV9 combines with J gene TRBJ1-6; D call uncertain. Sequencing used peripheral blood. The receptor was isolated from a woman aged 25-40 years with acute or convalescent COVID-19. CDR3 nucleotides: TGTGCCAGCAGCGGGAGGGAGGGTCTCAATAATTCACCCCTCCACTTT. This encodes CASSGREGLNNSPLHF.